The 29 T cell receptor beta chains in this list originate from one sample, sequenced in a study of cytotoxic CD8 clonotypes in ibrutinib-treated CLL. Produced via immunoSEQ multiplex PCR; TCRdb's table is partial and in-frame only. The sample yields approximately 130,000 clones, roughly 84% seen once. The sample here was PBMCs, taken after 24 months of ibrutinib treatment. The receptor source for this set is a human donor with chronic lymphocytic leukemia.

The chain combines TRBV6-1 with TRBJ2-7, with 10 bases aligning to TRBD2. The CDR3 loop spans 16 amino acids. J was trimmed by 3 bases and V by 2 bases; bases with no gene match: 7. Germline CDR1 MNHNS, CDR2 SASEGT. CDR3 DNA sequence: TGTGCCAGCAGTGAACTAGCGGGGGCCGTTAACTACGAGCAGTACTTC. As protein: CASSELAGAVNYEQYF.

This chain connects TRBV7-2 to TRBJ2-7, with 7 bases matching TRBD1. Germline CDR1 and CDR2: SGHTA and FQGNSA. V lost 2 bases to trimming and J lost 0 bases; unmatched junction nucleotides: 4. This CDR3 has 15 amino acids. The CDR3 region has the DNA TGTGCCAGCAGCTTACTACGGGACAGCTCCTACGAGCAGTACTTC. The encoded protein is CASSLLRDSSYEQYF.

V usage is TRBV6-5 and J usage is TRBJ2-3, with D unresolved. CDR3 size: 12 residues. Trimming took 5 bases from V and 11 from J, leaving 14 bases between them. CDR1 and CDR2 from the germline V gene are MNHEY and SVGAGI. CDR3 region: CASSPLGGLQYF. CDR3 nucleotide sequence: TGTGCCAGCAGTCCCCTAGGCGGTTTGCAGTATTTT.

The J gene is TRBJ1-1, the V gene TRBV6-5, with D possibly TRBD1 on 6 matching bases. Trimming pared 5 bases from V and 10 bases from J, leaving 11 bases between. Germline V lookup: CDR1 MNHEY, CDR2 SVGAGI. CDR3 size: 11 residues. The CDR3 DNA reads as TGTGCCAGCAGTCGAGGGACACTAGCTTTCTTT. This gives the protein CASSRGTLAFF.

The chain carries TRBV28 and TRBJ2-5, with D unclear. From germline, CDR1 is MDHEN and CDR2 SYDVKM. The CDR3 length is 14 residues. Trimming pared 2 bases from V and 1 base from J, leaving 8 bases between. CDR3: CASSLAAVQETQYF. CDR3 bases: TGTGCCAGCAGTTTAGCGGCAGTCCAAGAGACCCAGTACTTC. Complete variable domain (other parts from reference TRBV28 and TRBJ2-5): DVKVTQSSRYLVKRTGEKVFLECVQDMDHENMFWYRQDPGLGLRLIYFSYDVKMKEKGDIPEGYSVSREKKERFSLILESASTNQTSMYLCASSLAAVQETQYFGPGTRLLVL.

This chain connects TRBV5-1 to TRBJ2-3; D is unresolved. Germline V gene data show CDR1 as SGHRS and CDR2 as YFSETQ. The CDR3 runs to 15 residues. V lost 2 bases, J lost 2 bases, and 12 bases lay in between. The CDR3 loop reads CASSFNQDLTDTQYF. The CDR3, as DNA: TGCGCCAGCAGCTTCAACCAGGACCTCACAGATACGCAGTATTTT.

CDR3 in amino acids: CAWSPDYEQYF. The CDR3 DNA follows: TGTGCCTGGAGTCCCGATTACGAGCAGTACTTC. The genes are TRBV30 and TRBJ2-7; D not resolved. Germline lookup yields CDR1 GTSNPN and CDR2 SVGIG (reference sequence). The CDR3 spans 11 residues. V was trimmed by 2 bases and J by 4 bases, leaving 6 bases between them.

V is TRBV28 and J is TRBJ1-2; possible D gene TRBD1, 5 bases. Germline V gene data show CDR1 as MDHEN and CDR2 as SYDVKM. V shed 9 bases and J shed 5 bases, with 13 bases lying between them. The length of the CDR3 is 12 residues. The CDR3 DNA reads TGTGCCAGTCTCGGGGACTTGTATGGCTACACCTTC. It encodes CASLGDLYGYTF.

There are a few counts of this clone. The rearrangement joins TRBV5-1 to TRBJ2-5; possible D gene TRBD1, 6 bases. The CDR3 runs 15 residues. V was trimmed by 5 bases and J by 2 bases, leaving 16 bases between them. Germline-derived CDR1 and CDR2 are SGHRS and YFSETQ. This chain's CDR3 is CASRTTTGRQETQYF. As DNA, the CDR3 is TGCGCCAGCAGAACAACAACAGGGCGTCAAGAGACCCAGTACTTC.

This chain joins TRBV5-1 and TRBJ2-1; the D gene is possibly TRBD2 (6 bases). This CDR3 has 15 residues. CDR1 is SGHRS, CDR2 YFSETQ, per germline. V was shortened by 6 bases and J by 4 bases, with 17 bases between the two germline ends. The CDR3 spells CASNNGLGRYNEQFF. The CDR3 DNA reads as TGCGCCAGCAACAACGGCCTAGGGAGGTACAATGAGCAGTTCTTC.

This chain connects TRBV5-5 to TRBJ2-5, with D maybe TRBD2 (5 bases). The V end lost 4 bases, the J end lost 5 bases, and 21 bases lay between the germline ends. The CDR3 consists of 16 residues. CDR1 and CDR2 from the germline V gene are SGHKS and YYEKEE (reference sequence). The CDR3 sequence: CASSPSWPRVEETQYF. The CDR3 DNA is TGTGCCAGCAGCCCATCATGGCCGAGGGTTGAGGAGACCCAGTACTTC.

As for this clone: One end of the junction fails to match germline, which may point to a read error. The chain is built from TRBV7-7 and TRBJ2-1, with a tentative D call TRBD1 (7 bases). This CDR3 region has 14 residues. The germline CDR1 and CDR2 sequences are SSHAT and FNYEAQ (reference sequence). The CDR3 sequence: CASSLEGAYHEQFF. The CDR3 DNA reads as TGTGCCAGCAGCTTGGAGGGGGCCTACCATGAGCAGTTCTTC. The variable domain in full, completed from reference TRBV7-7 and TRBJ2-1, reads GAGVSQSPRYKVTKRGQDVTLRCDPISSHATLYWYQQALGQGPEFLTYFNYEAQPDKSGLPSDRFSAERPEGSISTLTIQRTEQRDSAMYRCASSLEGAYHEQFFGPGTRLTVL.

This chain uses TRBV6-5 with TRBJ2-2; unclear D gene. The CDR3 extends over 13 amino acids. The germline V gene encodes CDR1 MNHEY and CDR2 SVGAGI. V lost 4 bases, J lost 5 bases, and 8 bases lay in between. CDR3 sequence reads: CASSLTTTGELFF. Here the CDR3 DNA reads TGTGCCAGCAGTTTAACTACTACCGGGGAGCTGTTTTTT.

The CDR3 sequence: CASRSLGTFQETQYF. CDR3 nucleotides: TGTGCCAGCAGATCACTCGGAACTTTCCAAGAGACCCAGTACTTC. The rearrangement links TRBV7-8 to TRBJ2-5; D is unclear. Germline V gene lookup returns CDR1 SGHVS and CDR2 FQNEAQ. CDR3 length equals 15 residues. Deletions cut 6 bases from V and 1 base from J, with 15 bases between.

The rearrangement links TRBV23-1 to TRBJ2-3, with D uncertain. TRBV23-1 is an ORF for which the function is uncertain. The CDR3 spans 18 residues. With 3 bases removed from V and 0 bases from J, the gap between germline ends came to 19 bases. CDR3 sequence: CASSQSSGQHTSTDTQYF. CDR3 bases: TGCGCCAGCAGTCAGAGTAGTGGGCAGCATACCAGCACAGATACGCAGTATTTT.

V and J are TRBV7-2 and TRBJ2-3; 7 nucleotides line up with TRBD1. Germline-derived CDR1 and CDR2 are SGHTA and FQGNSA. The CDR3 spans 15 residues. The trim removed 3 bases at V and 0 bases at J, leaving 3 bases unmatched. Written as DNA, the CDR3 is TGTGCCAGCAGCTTCCCGACAGGGAGCACAGATACGCAGTATTTT. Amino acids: CASSFPTGSTDTQYF. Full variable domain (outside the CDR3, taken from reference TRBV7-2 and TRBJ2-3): GAGVSQSPSNKVTEKGKDVELRCDPISGHTALYWYRQSLGQGLEFLIYFQGNSAPDKSGLPSDRFSAERTGGSVSTLTIQRTQQEDSAVYLCASSFPTGSTDTQYFGPGTRLTVL.

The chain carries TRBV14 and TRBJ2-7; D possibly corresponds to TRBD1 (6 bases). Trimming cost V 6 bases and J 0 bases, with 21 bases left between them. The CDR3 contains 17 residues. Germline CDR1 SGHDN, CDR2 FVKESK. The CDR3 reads CASSPDSEFLSSYEQYF. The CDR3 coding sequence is TGTGCCAGCAGTCCGGACAGCGAGTTCCTGAGCTCCTACGAGCAGTACTTC.

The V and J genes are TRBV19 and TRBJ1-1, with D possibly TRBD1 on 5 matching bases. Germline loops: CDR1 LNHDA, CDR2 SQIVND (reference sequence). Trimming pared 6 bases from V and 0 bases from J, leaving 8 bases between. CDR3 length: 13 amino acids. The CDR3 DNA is TGTGCCAGTAGGGACACTCTGAACACTGAAGCTTTCTTT. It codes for CASRDTLNTEAFF. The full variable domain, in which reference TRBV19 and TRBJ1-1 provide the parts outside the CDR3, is DGGITQSPKYLFRKEGQNVTLSCEQNLNHDAMYWYRQDPGQGLRLIYYSQIVNDFQKGDIAEGYSVSREKKESFPLTVTSAQKNPTAFYLCASRDTLNTEAFFGQGTRLTVV.

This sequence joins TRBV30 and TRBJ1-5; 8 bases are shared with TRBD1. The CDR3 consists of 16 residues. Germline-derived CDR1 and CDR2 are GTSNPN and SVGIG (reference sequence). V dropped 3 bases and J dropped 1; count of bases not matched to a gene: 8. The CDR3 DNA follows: TGTGCCTGGAGCCTGGACAGGGCAGTGAGCAATCAGCCCCAGCATTTT. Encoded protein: CAWSLDRAVSNQPQHF.

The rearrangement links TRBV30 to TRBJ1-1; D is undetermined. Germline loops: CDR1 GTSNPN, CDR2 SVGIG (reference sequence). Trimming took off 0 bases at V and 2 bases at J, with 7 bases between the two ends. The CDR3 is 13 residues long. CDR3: CAWSVHPNTEAFF. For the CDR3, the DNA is TGTGCCTGGAGTGTCCACCCAAACACTGAAGCTTTCTTT.

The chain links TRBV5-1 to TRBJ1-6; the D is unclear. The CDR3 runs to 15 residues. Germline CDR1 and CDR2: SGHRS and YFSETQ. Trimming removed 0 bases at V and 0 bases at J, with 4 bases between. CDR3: CASSLGRSYNSPLHF. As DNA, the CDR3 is TGCGCCAGCAGCTTGGGGCGCTCCTATAATTCACCCCTCCACTTT.

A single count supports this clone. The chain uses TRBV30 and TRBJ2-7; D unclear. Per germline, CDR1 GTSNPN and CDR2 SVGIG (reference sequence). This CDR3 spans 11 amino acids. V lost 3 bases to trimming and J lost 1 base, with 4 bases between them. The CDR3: CAWRTSYEQYF. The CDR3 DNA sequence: TGTGCCTGGAGGACGTCCTACGAGCAGTACTTC.

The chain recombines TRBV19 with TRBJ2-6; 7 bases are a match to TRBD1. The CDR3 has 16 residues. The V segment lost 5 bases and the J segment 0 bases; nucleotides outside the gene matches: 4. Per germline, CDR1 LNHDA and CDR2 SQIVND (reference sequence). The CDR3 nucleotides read TGTGCCAGTAGTGACAGGGCATCCTCTGGGGCCAACGTCCTGACTTTC. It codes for CASSDRASSGANVLTF. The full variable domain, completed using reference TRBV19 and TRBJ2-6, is DGGITQSPKYLFRKEGQNVTLSCEQNLNHDAMYWYRQDPGQGLRLIYYSQIVNDFQKGDIAEGYSVSREKKESFPLTVTSAQKNPTAFYLCASSDRASSGANVLTFGAGSRLTVL.

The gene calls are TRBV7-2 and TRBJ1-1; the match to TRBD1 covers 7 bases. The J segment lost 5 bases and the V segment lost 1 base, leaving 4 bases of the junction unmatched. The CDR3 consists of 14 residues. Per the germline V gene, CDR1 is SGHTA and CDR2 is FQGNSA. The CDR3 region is CASSLVGQLTEAFF. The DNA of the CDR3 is TGTGCCAGCAGCTTAGTGGGACAGTTGACTGAAGCTTTCTTT.

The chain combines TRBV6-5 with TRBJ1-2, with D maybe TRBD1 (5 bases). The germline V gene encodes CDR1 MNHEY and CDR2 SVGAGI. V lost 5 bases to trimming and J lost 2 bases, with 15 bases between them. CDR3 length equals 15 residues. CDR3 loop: CASSRTKVINYGYTF. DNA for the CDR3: TGTGCCAGCAGTCGGACAAAGGTTATCAACTATGGCTACACCTTC.

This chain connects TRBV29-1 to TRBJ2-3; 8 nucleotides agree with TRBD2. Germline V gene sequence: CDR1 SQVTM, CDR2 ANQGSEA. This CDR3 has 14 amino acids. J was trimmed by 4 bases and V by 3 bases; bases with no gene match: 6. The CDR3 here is CSVESGGGADTQYF. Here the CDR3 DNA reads TGCAGCGTTGAGAGCGGGGGAGGTGCAGATACGCAGTATTTT.

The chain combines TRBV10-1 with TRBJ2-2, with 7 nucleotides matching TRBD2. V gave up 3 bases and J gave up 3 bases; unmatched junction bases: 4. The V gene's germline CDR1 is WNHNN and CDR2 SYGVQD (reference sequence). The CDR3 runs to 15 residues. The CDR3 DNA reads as TGCGCCAGCAGTGAAGGTCTAGCGGACACCGGGGAGCTGTTTTTT. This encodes CASSEGLADTGELFF.

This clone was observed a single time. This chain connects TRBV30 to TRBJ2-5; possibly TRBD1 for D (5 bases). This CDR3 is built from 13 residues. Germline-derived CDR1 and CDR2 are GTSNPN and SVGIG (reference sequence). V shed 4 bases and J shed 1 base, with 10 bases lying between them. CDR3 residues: CAWTDSLQETQYF. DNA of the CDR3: TGTGCCTGGACCGACAGCCTCCAAGAGACCCAGTACTTC.

CDR3 sequence: CASSLAVGTGRSYEQYF. In DNA form, the CDR3 reads TGTGCCAGCAGTTTAGCCGTGGGTACGGGGCGCTCCTACGAGCAGTACTTC. This sequence joins TRBV27 and TRBJ2-7; D tentatively reads TRBD1 or TRBD2 (5 bases each). The CDR3 extends over 17 amino acids. The V gene lost 2 bases and the J gene lost 0 bases, with 17 bases spanning the gap. Germline CDR1 is MNHEY and CDR2 is SMNVEV (reference sequence).